Detailed here is one TCR beta chain. The V and J ends lost 1 base and 2 bases respectively, with 11 bases between them. The CDR3 loop spans 15 amino acids. Germline V gene lookup returns CDR1 MGHRA and CDR2 YSYEKL. This entry comes from a study of blood T cell repertoires in COVID-19. As for the study in general: The samples span acute and convalescent COVID-19 from the United States, Italy and Spain. T cells, B-cell-depleted T cells, or PBMCs supplied cDNA or gDNA.

Study processing details: Counts of nucleated cells, estimated from reference gene primer amplification, were obtained. Generated by immunoSEQ multiplex PCR, the TCRdb table keeps only in-frame clones and is missing some. V and J calls and clone size are given by that table; D and trimming were obtained from the DNA. Here the sample spans 80,000 to 130,000 clones, around 90% being singletons. This clonotype was obtained from a woman aged 60 to 75 with acute or convalescent COVID-19. The chain recombines TRBV4-1 with TRBJ1-1, with D possibly matching TRBD1 (6 bases). The specimen sequenced was peripheral blood. The CDR3 protein is CASSQVGGLNTEAFF. As DNA, the CDR3 is TGCGCCAGCAGCCAAGTGGGGGGGCTAAACACTGAAGCTTTCTTT.